Presented here are 28 T cell receptor beta chains from one specimen sequenced in a study of T cells in localized non-small cell lung cancer. Profiling relied on immunoSEQ multiplex PCR, and the TCRdb table lists in-frame clones only, not all of them. Of 70,000 to 75,000 clones detected, approximately 84% appear once; the ten largest clones hold roughly 1.4%. The source material was peripheral blood, sampled before any cancer treatment. The source of these receptors is a female donor over 55 with stage I lung adenocarcinoma.

The chain carries TRBV27 and TRBJ2-2; 7 bases map to TRBD1. This CDR3 region has 16 residues. Germline V lookup: CDR1 MNHEY, CDR2 SMNVEV (reference sequence). Trimming at V came to 3 bases and at J to 4 bases, leaving 8 bases not matched to a gene. CDR3 in amino acids: CASSFLRSGGTGELFF. As DNA, the CDR3 is TGTGCCAGCAGTTTTTTGCGGTCAGGGGGCACCGGGGAGCTGTTTTTT.

The CDR3 spells CASSPLGHEQYF. CDR3 nucleotides: TGCGCCAGCAGCCCCTTGGGCCACGAGCAGTACTTC. This chain links TRBV4-1 with TRBJ2-7, with D hard to call. The CDR3 is made up of 12 amino acids. V gave up 4 bases and J gave up 5 bases, with 9 bases separating them. In germline, CDR1 is MGHRA, CDR2 YSYEKL.

This clone was counted a single time. The J gene is TRBJ2-7, the V gene TRBV28, with D perhaps matching TRBD1 or TRBD2 (5 bases each). V shed 6 bases and J shed 3 bases, with 15 bases lying between them. CDR3 size: 14 residues. CDR1 is MDHEN, CDR2 SYDVKM, per germline. The CDR3 sequence is CASRPPGRHYEQYF. For the CDR3, the DNA is TGTGCCAGCAGACCCCCGGGACGGCACTACGAGCAGTACTTC.

This chain links TRBV4-3 with TRBJ1-2; D not resolved. V lost 0 bases to trimming and J lost 4 bases, with 12 bases between them. The CDR3 consists of 15 residues. CDR1 is LGHNA, CDR2 YSLEER, per germline. The CDR3: CASSQDPQRRYGYTF. The CDR3 DNA is TGCGCCAGCAGCCAAGATCCCCAGCGACGCTATGGCTACACCTTC.

This clone occurred a few times. The rearrangement links TRBV5-6 to TRBJ2-3; unclear D gene. CDR1 SGHDT and CDR2 YYEEEE come from the germline V gene. The CDR3 has 11 amino acids. Trimming cost V 0 bases and J 8 bases, with 4 bases left between them. The CDR3 coding sequence is TGTGCCAGCAGCTTGGCGGGTACGCAGTATTTT. Its protein is CASSLAGTQYF.

The chain joins TRBV18 to TRBJ2-1, with TRBD1 identical over 8 bases. The V gene end was trimmed by 7 bases and the J gene end by 2 bases; junction bases not matched to a gene: 1. The CDR3 totals 13 residues. Germline V gives CDR1 KGHSH, CDR2 LQKENI. CDR3 in DNA: TGTGCCAGCTTGACAGGGGCCTACAATGAGCAGTTCTTC. Its protein is CASLTGAYNEQFF.

The CDR3 protein is CASSVGSNTEAFF. CDR3 DNA: TGTGCCAGCAGCGTAGGTTCGAACACTGAAGCTTTCTTT. The chain is built from TRBV9 and TRBJ1-1, with D hard to call. This CDR3 contains 13 residues. Germline V gene sequence: CDR1 SGDLS, CDR2 YYNGEE. Trimming pared 0 bases from V and 1 base from J, leaving 4 bases between.

V and J are TRBV29-1 and TRBJ1-1; TRBD1 might be the D (6 bases). Trimming stripped 3 bases from V and 4 bases from J, with 12 bases between. The V gene's germline CDR1 is SQVTM and CDR2 ANQGSEA. The length of the CDR3 is 13 residues. CDR3 region: CSVDGGWGTEAFF. CDR3 coding DNA: TGCAGCGTTGACGGGGGCTGGGGCACTGAAGCTTTCTTT.

The chain has TRBV5-4 and TRBJ2-1; TRBD1 aligns across 10 bases. The J segment lost 6 bases and the V segment lost 4 bases, leaving 7 bases of the junction unmatched. This CDR3 comprises 15 residues. Germline V lookup: CDR1 SGHNT, CDR2 YYREEE (reference sequence). The CDR3 sequence: CASSQGTGEGNEQFF. In DNA form, the CDR3 reads TGTGCCAGCAGCCAGGGGACAGGGGAAGGCAATGAGCAGTTCTTC.

V and J are TRBV13 and TRBJ1-2, with TRBD1 identical over 11 bases. The CDR3 has 15 amino acids. V lost 5 bases and J lost 7; bases outside the gene matches: 9. Germline loops: CDR1 PRHDT, CDR2 FYEKMQ (reference sequence). The CDR3 nucleotides read TGTGCCAGCAGCACATACAGGACAGGGGGCTTTGGCTACACCTTC. This gives the protein CASSTYRTGGFGYTF. Full variable domain (remainder filled in from reference TRBV13 and TRBJ1-2): AAGVIQSPRHLIKEKRETATLKCYPIPRHDTVYWYQQGPGQDPQFLISFYEKMQSDKGSIPDRFSAQQFSDYHSELNMSSLELGDSALYFCASSTYRTGGFGYTFGSGTRLTVV.

In nucleotides, the CDR3 is TGCGCCAGCAGTCAATCCCAGACAGCAAACTATGGCTACACCTTC. Its translation is CASSQSQTANYGYTF. V gene TRBV23-1 combines with J gene TRBJ1-2, with a weak D call TRBD1 (5 bases). TRBV23-1 is an ORF, with its function uncertain. The CDR3 extends over 15 amino acids. Trimming stripped 0 bases from V and 2 bases from J, with 10 bases between.

The chain has TRBV6-6 and TRBJ1-4, with TRBD1 matching over 8 bases. Trimming took 5 bases from V and 10 from J; bases not matched to a gene: 9. CDR1 is MNHNY and CDR2 is SVGAGI in the germline V gene (reference sequence). The CDR3 is 14 amino acids. The chain's CDR3 is CASSTGQAFGKLFF. CDR3 nucleotides: TGTGCCAGCAGTACGGGACAGGCCTTCGGAAAACTGTTTTTT.

The chain links TRBV6-5 to TRBJ1-6; TRBD1 aligns across 7 bases. The CDR3 has 16 amino acids. Trimming at V came to 0 bases and at J to 5 bases, leaving 4 bases not matched to a gene. Germline-derived CDR1 and CDR2 are MNHEY and SVGAGI. CDR3 sequence reads: CASSYSGDRDNSPLHF. CDR3 sequence (DNA): TGTGCCAGCAGTTACTCAGGGGACAGAGATAATTCACCCCTCCACTTT.

This clone was counted a few times. The chain joins TRBV7-2 to TRBJ2-4; maybe TRBD1 (6 bases). Germline V lookup: CDR1 SGHTA, CDR2 FQGNSA. Trimming pared 5 bases from V and 2 bases from J, leaving 13 bases between. CDR3 length equals 15 residues. For the CDR3, the DNA is TGTGCCAGCAGCCTCCCCCGGGACACCAAAAACATTCAGTACTTC. Encoded protein: CASSLPRDTKNIQYF.

The genes are TRBV18 and TRBJ1-1, with D uncertain. CDR1 and CDR2 (germline): KGHSH, LQKENI. Trimming cost V 6 bases and J 3 bases, with 11 bases left between them. The CDR3 sequence is 13 residues long. CDR3 in DNA: TGTGCCAGCTCGCCCGGGAAAGACACTGAAGCTTTCTTT. This translates into CASSPGKDTEAFF.

The chain joins TRBV21-1 to TRBJ2-7; the tabulated D call, TRBD1, remains unverified against the DNA. TRBV21-1 constitutes a pseudogene. The CDR3 has 16 residues. CDR3 nucleotide sequence: TGTGCCAGCAGCAAAGTCGGGAACAGGGGGTTCTACGAGCAGTACTTC. Translation gives CASSKVGNRGFYEQYF.

This clone was counted a few times. The chain has TRBV6-4 and TRBJ1-1, with D tentatively TRBD1 (6 bases). Trimming took off 6 bases at V and 1 base at J, with 9 bases between the two ends. The CDR3 is 13 amino acids. Germline values: CDR1 MRHNA, CDR2 SNTAGT. CDR3 amino acids: CASSLGQNTEAFF. The CDR3 DNA follows: TGTGCCAGCAGCCTGGGACAGAACACTGAAGCTTTCTTT.

In this sample, this clone turned up once. V is TRBV10-1 and J is TRBJ2-5; possible D gene TRBD1, 5 bases. The V end lost 0 bases, the J end lost 4 bases, and 12 bases lay between the germline ends. Per germline, CDR1 WNHNN and CDR2 SYGVQD (reference sequence). The CDR3 spans 15 residues. CDR3 residues: CASSESQGWGETQYF. The DNA of the CDR3 is TGCGCCAGCAGTGAGTCTCAGGGCTGGGGAGAGACCCAGTACTTC.

The V gene is TRBV29-1, the J gene TRBJ2-4; 7 nucleotides agree with TRBD1. The CDR3 extends over 12 amino acids. The V and J ends lost 7 bases and 5 bases, in that order; junction bases with no gene match: 5. From germline, CDR1 is SQVTM and CDR2 ANQGSEA. The CDR3 DNA is TGCAGCGCCGGACAGGATCAAAACATTCAGTACTTC. Translation: CSAGQDQNIQYF.

The chain links TRBV10-3 to TRBJ2-1; 12 nucleotides line up with TRBD2. V lost 2 bases to trimming and J lost 7 bases; unmatched junction nucleotides: 0. Germline V gene sequence: CDR1 ENHRY, CDR2 SYGVKD. The CDR3 is 14 residues long. The CDR3 is CAISEGTSGNEQFF. CDR3 sequence (DNA): TGTGCCATCAGTGAGGGGACTAGCGGGAATGAGCAGTTCTTC.

V and J are TRBV2 and TRBJ2-7; 13 bases match TRBD2. The germline V gene has CDR1 SNHLY and CDR2 FYNNEI. The CDR3 is made up of 15 amino acids. J gave up 2 bases and V 4 bases, and 2 bases lay outside the gene matches. CDR3 nucleotides: TGTGCCAGCAGTGGCGGACTAGCGGGAGCCTACGAGCAGTACTTC. Encoded protein: CASSGGLAGAYEQYF.

The chain carries TRBV10-3 and TRBJ2-1; possibly TRBD2 for D (6 bases). V lost 4 bases, J lost 10 bases, and 14 bases lay in between. Germline CDR1 and CDR2: ENHRY and SYGVKD. CDR3 length equals 13 residues. CDR3 amino acids: CAISVRGEDEQFF. The DNA of the CDR3 is TGTGCCATCAGTGTACGCGGGGAAGACGAGCAGTTCTTC.

This clone was seen just once. The chain is built from TRBV7-9 and TRBJ1-2; D call uncertain. The CDR3 is made up of 15 amino acids. V lost 2 bases and J lost 0, with 10 bases in between. Germline V CDR1 and CDR2: SEHNR, FQNEAQ (reference sequence). The DNA of the CDR3 is TGTGCCAGCAGCTTATTTACAGATGCTAACTATGGCTACACCTTC. It codes for CASSLFTDANYGYTF.

Of note for this clone: A clone one base away is much larger, so this may be a read error. The sample contains more than one DNA sequence encoding this CDR3. The V and J genes are TRBV9 and TRBJ1-5; D might be TRBD1 (5 bases). The CDR3 contains 14 residues. Germline CDR1 reads SGDLS; CDR2 reads YYNGEE. The CDR3 region is CASSLESQGQPQHF. Here the CDR3 DNA reads TGCGCCAGCAGCCTAGAATCCCAGGGTCAGCCCCAGCATTTT. The whole variable domain, filled in from reference TRBV9 and TRBJ1-5, reads DSGVTQTPKHLITATGQRVTLRCSPRSGDLSVYWYQQSLDQGLQFLIQYYNGEERAKGNILERFSAQQFPDLHSELNLSSLELGDSALYFCASSLESQGQPQHFGDGTRLSIL.

The chain joins TRBV6-1 to TRBJ2-5; D might be TRBD1 or TRBD2, each matching 6 bases. Per the germline V gene, CDR1 is MNHNS and CDR2 is SASEGT. The V and J ends lost 7 bases and 5 bases respectively, with 17 bases between them. The CDR3 runs to 14 residues. The CDR3 spells CASIRGDSSETQYF. Here the CDR3 DNA reads TGTGCCAGCATTAGGGGGGATTCTTCGGAGACCCAGTACTTC.

This clone has a single count. The chain recombines TRBV6-1 with TRBJ1-5, with TRBD1 matching 8 bases. There are 14 residues in the CDR3. Unmatched junction bases numbered 6, after V lost 9 bases and J lost 2 bases. The germline gives CDR1 MNHNS, CDR2 SASEGT. Here the CDR3 reads CASTQGAGNQPQHF. CDR3 DNA: TGTGCCAGTACTCAGGGGGCAGGCAATCAGCCCCAGCATTTT.

V is TRBV15 and J is TRBJ2-7; 9 bases match TRBD1. Looked up from germline, CDR1 is LNHNV and CDR2 is YYDKDF (reference sequence). With V trimmed by 0 bases and J by 2 bases, 2 bases remained unmatched. The CDR3 contains 15 residues. Written as DNA, the CDR3 is TGTGCCACCAGCAGAGATAGACAGGGGGCCTACGAGCAGTACTTC. Translated, it gives CATSRDRQGAYEQYF.

The rearrangement links TRBV2 to TRBJ1-2; no firm D call. This CDR3 is 14 amino acids long. Germline V CDR1 and CDR2: SNHLY, FYNNEI. Trimming removed 6 bases at V and 0 bases at J, with 11 bases between. The CDR3 DNA sequence: TGTGCCAGCAGCGCTCTTGGGTCTAACTATGGCTACACCTTC. Its protein product is CASSALGSNYGYTF.